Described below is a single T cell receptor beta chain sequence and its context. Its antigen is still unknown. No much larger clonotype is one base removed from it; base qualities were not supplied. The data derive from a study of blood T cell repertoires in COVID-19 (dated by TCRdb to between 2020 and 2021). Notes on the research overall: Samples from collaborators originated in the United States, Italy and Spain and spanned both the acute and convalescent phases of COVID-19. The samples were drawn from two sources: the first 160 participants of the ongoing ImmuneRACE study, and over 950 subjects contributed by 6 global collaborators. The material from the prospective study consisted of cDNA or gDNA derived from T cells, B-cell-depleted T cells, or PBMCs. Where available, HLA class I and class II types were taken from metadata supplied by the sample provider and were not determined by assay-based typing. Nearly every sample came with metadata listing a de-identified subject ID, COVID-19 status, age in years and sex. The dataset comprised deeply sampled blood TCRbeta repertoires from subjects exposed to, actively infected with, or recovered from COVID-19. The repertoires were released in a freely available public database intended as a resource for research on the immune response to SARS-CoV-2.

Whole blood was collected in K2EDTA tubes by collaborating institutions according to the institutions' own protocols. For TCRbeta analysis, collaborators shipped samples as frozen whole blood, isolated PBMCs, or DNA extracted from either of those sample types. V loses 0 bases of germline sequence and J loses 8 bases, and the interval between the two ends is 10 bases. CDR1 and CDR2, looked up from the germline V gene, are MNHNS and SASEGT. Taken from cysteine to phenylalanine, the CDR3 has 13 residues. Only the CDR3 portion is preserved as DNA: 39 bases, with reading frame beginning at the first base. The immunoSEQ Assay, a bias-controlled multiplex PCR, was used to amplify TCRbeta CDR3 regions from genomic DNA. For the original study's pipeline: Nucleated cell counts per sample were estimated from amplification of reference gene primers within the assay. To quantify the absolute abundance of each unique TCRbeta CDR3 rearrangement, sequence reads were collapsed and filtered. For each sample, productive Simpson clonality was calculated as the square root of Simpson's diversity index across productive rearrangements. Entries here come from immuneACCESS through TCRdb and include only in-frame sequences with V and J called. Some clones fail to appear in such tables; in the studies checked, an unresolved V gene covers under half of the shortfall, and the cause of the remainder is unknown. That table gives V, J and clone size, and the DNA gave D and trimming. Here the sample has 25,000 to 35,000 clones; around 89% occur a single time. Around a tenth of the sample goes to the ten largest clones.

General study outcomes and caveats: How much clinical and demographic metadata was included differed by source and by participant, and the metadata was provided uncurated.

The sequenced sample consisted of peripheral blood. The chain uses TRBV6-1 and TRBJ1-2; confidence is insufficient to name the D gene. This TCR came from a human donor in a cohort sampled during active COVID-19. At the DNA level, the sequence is TGTGCCAGCAGTGAAGCAGGTCACGGGGGCTACACCTTC. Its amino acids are CASSEAGHGGYTF.